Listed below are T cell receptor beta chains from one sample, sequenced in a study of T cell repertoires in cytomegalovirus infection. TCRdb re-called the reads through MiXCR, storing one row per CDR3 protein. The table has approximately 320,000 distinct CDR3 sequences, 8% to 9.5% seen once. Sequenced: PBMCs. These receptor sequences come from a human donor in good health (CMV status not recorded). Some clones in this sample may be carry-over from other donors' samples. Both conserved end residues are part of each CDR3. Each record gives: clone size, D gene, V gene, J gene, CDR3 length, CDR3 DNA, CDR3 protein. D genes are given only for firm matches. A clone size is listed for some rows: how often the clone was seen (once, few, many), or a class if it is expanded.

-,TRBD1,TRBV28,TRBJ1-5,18,TGTGCCAGCAGTTCAGGACAGGGCAGGGTGGTGGGCAATCAGCCCCAGCATTTT,CASSSGQGRVVGNQPQHF
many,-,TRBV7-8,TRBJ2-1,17,TGTGCCAGCAGCCTAACATTCCGGGACCTGCTATACAATGAGCAGTTCTTC,CASSLTFRDLLYNEQFF
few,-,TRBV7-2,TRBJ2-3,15,TGTGCCAGCAGCTCCGGTTACAGGGACACAGATACGCAGTATTTT,CASSSGYRDTDTQYF
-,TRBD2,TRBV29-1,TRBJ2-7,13,TGCAGCGTTGGACTAGCGGGAGCACGCGAGCAGTACTTC,CSVGLAGAREQYF
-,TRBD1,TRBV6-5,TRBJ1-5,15,TGTGCCAGCAGTAGGACAGGGGATGGTTGGCAGCCCCAGCATTTT,CASSRTGDGWQPQHF
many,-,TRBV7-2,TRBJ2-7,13,TGTGCCAGCAGTCAAAACCTTCTCGGGGAGCAGTACTTC,CASSQNLLGEQYF
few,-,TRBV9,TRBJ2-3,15,TGTGCCAGCAGCGCCCGGGACTTCCCCACAGATACGCAGTATTTT,CASSARDFPTDTQYF
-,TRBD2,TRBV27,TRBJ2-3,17,TGTGCCAGCAGTTTACCGGGACTAGCGGGAAGCACAGATACGCAGTATTTT,CASSLPGLAGSTDTQYF
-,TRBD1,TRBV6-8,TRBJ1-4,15,TGTGCCAGCAGTGTAGACAGGGCCCCTAATGAAAAACTGTTTTTT,CASSVDRAPNEKLFF
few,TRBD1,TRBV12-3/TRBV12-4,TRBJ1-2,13,TGTGCCAGCAGTTTTGAGGGGGCGACTGGCTACACCTTC,CASSFEGATGYTF
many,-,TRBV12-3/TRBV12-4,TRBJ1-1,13,TGTGCCAGCAGCCCCAGGCGTAGTACTGAAGCTTTCTTT,CASSPRRSTEAFF
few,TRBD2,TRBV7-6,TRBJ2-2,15,TGTGCCAGCAGGGCTAGCGGGACATCCACCGGGGAGCTGTTTTTT,CASRASGTSTGELFF
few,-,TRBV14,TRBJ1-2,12,TGTGCCAGCAGCCAAGTACACGGGGGCTACACCTTC,CASSQVHGGYTF
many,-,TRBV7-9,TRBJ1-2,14,TGTGCCAGCAGCCCTGGAGCAACTAACTATGGCTACACCTTC,CASSPGATNYGYTF
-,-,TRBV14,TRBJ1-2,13,TGTGCCAGCAGCCAAGATATCGCCAGGATGCGCACCTTC,CASSQDIARMRTF
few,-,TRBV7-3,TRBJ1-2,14,TGTGCCAGCAGCCCCCGACCATCCCTCTATGGCTACACCTTC,CASSPRPSLYGYTF
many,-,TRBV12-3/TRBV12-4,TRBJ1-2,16,TGTGCCAGCAGTTTAGCCCCTCGAGGGGCGAGCGATGGCTACACCTTC,CASSLAPRGASDGYTF
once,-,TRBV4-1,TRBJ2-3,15,TGCACCAGCAGCCAAGTCGGAACCTCCGGAGATACGCAGTATTTT,CTSSQVGTSGDTQYF
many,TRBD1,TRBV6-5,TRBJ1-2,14,TGTGCCAGCAGTCCCGGGACAGGGAACTATGGCTACACCTTC,CASSPGTGNYGYTF
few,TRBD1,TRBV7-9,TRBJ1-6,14,TGTGCCAGCAGCTTGCCGGGACAGAACTCACCCCTCCACTTT,CASSLPGQNSPLHF
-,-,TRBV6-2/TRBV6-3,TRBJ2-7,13,TGTGCCAGCAGTTACGTCCTCTCCTACGAGCAGTACTTC,CASSYVLSYEQYF
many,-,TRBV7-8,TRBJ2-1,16,TGTGCCAGCAGCTTAGAAGGGCCAGGGTGGAACAATGAGCAGTTCTTC,CASSLEGPGWNNEQFF
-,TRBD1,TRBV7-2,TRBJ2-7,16,TGTGCCAGCAGCCCCCTATTAGGGGGCCGTCGAGACGAGCAGTACTTC,CASSPLLGGRRDEQYF
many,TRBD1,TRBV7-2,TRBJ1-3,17,TGTGCCAGCAGCCTAAAACCACAGGGGGCGAACGGAAACACCATATATTTT,CASSLKPQGANGNTIYF
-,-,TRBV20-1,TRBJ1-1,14,TGCAGTGCTAGCAAGGCCCCATTGAACACTGAAGCTTTCTTT,CSASKAPLNTEAFF
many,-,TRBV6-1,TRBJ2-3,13,TGTGCCAGCATGAGGGGCTACGGAGATACGCAGTATTTT,CASMRGYGDTQYF
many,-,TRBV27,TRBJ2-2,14,TGTGCCAGCAGACGGGGCGCGGGCACCGGGGAGCTGTTTTTT,CASRRGAGTGELFF
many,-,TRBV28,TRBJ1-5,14,TGTGCCAGCAGTAAAGGGATTAGCAATCAGCCCCAGCATTTT,CASSKGISNQPQHF
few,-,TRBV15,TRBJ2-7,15,TGTGCCACCAGCAGGCCCAAGGCCTACTCCTACGAGCAGTACTTC,CATSRPKAYSYEQYF
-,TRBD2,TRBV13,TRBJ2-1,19,TGTGCCAGCAGCCTCCGGACTAGCGGGAGGGGAAGCTCCTACAATGAGCAGTTCTTC,CASSLRTSGRGSSYNEQFF
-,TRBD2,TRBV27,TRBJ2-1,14,TGTGCCAGCAGTTCGGCGGGGGTACGGTATGAGCAGTTCTTC,CASSSAGVRYEQFF
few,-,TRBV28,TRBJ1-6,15,TGTGCCAGCAGGATCACCGGGACGAAGAATTCACCCCTCCACTTT,CASRITGTKNSPLHF
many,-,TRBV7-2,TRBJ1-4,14,TGTGCCAGCAGCTTAGAGGCCCTGAGCGAAAAACTGTTTTTT,CASSLEALSEKLFF